Listed here are 11 T cell receptor beta chains from one sample, sequenced in a study of cytomegalovirus exposure and HLA in healthy donors. Only in-frame clones appear in the TCRdb table, and some are missing; sequencing was by immunoSEQ multiplex PCR. The data hold tens of thousands of clones, with just under 95% observed a single time. Sequencing used PBMCs. The receptor source for this set is a man in his late teens or twenties in good health and CMV-seropositive.

The chain couples TRBV6-1 to TRBJ1-2; weak D call: TRBD1 (6 bases). Germline CDR1 reads MNHNS; CDR2 reads SASEGT. CDR3 length: 15 residues. Trimming left V 2 bases short and J 0 bases short, with 10 bases between. Here the CDR3 reads CASSEIGGSNYGYTF. Here the CDR3 DNA reads TGTGCCAGCAGTGAAATTGGGGGCTCTAACTATGGCTACACCTTC.

This chain joins TRBV25-1 and TRBJ2-3; D uncertain. CDR1 is MGHDK and CDR2 is SYGVNS in the germline V gene. V was pared by 5 bases and J by 3 bases, with 12 bases between. The CDR3 totals 14 residues. The CDR3: CASSSGFATDTQYF. CDR3 nucleotides: TGTGCCAGCAGTTCGGGTTTTGCGACAGATACGCAGTATTTT.

The rearrangement uses TRBV5-1 and TRBJ2-5, with 7 bases aligning to TRBD2. Trimming cost V 2 bases and J 5 bases; bases outside gene matches: 9. The CDR3 extends over 15 amino acids. Per the germline V gene, CDR1 is SGHRS and CDR2 is YFSETQ. Here the CDR3 DNA reads TGCGCCAGCAGCTTTGGGGACTCCGGGGGGGAGACCCAGTACTTC. Protein: CASSFGDSGGETQYF.

The CDR3, as DNA: TGCAGCGTTGATGGGTGGGAAGACAGGGCGCTCATGAACACTGAAGCTTTCTTT. Translated: CSVDGWEDRALMNTEAFF. V is TRBV29-1 and J is TRBJ1-1, with 7 bases identical to TRBD1. The V gene end was trimmed by 3 bases and the J gene end by 0 bases; junction bases not matched to a gene: 16. Germline values: CDR1 SQVTM, CDR2 ANQGSEA. The CDR3 has 18 residues.

This clone was seen once. The chain links TRBV29-1 to TRBJ2-3; 9 bases fit TRBD2. V shed 7 bases, J shed 5 bases, and the junction held 10 bases outside the gene matches. Germline CDR1 SQVTM, CDR2 ANQGSEA. The CDR3 has 14 residues. The CDR3 here is CSGGGGAWEDTQYF. CDR3 in DNA: TGCAGCGGGGGCGGGGGGGCCTGGGAAGATACGCAGTATTTT.

The rearrangement links TRBV7-2 to TRBJ2-7; possibly TRBD1 for D (6 bases). This CDR3 comprises 15 residues. The germline V gene has CDR1 SGHTA and CDR2 FQGNSA. Trimming removed 6 bases from V and 2 bases from J, with 17 bases in between. CDR3 sequence reads: CASRVTGQLAYEQYF. In DNA, the CDR3 is TGTGCCAGCAGAGTAACGGGACAACTAGCCTACGAGCAGTACTTC.

This chain joins TRBV6-1 and TRBJ2-3, with TRBD1 matching over 7 bases. After removal of 7 bases from V and 2 bases from J, the junction contained 9 bases not matched to a gene. CDR3 length: 15 residues. Per germline, CDR1 MNHNS and CDR2 SASEGT. The CDR3 here is CASIPQGKLTDTQYF. The DNA for the CDR3 is TGTGCCAGCATCCCACAGGGGAAACTCACAGATACGCAGTATTTT.

The chain is built from TRBV6-6 and TRBJ2-5; TRBD2 is a possible D gene (5 bases). Trimming pared 5 bases from V and 5 bases from J, leaving 18 bases between. This CDR3 region has 15 residues. CDR1 is MNHNY, CDR2 SVGAGI, per germline (reference sequence). The chain's CDR3 is CASSTYLSVKETQYF. CDR3 DNA: TGTGCCAGCAGTACCTATCTTAGCGTGAAGGAGACCCAGTACTTC.

The chain employs TRBV30 and TRBJ2-3; perhaps TRBD2 as D (7 bases). CDR3 length: 15 amino acids. V shed 2 bases and J shed 3 bases, with 15 bases lying between them. The germline V gene has CDR1 GTSNPN and CDR2 SVGIG (reference sequence). The CDR3 reads CAWSRGGGETDTQYF. CDR3 bases: TGTGCCTGGAGTAGGGGGGGCGGAGAAACAGATACGCAGTATTTT.

As for this clone: The junction shows a germline mismatch at one end, possibly a read error. The chain carries TRBV7-8 and TRBJ2-3; D gene unclear. This CDR3 is built from 15 residues. Germline CDR1 SGHVS, CDR2 FQNEAQ. CDR3 nucleotide sequence: TGTGCCAGCAGTTTAGGTGACATACTCACAGATACGCAGTATTTT. This translates into CASSLGDILTDTQYF.

CDR3 region: CASSSGQGDYPDNYGYTF. CDR3 DNA sequence: TGTGCCAGCAGCTCCGGACAGGGTGATTATCCCGATAACTATGGCTACACCTTC. The rearrangement links TRBV7-3 to TRBJ1-2, with TRBD1 identical over 8 bases. The CDR3 sequence is 18 residues long. After removal of 4 bases from V and 1 base from J, the junction contained 14 bases not matched to a gene. In germline, CDR1 is SGHTA, CDR2 FQGTGA.